These 4 T cell receptor beta chains were all obtained from the same sample, sequenced in a study of esophageal squamous cell carcinoma under preoperative chemotherapy. Noted time point: before preoperative PTX-NDP chemotherapy. TCRdb re-called the PCR reads through MiXCR, storing one row per CDR3 protein. Of around 14,000 distinct CDR3 sequences listed, 60% were seen once; the top ten hold around half. The sample was gathered from a patient given preoperative chemotherapy. Every receptor here comes from a human donor with esophageal squamous cell carcinoma. The donor label of this sample is uncertain.

The chain employs TRBV6-1 and TRBJ2-3; a weak D match, TRBD2 (5 bases). The last part of the DNA fits TRBJ2-7 better; the J call may be wrong. CDR1 is MNHNS, CDR2 SASEGT, per germline. The CDR3 totals 15 residues. DNA of the CDR3: TGTGCCAGCAGTCCGAGACTATGGGCAATTAAGACGCAGTACTTC. Amino acid sequence: CASSPRLWAIKTQYF.

The chain recombines TRBV6-4 with TRBJ2-1; 10 bases agree with TRBD1. J gave up 1 base and V 3 bases, and 3 bases lay outside the gene matches. Germline V CDR1 and CDR2: MRHNA, SNTAGT. There are 16 residues in the CDR3. CDR3 residues: CASSEGGQGSYNEQFF. CDR3 DNA sequence: TGTGCCAGCAGTGAGGGGGGACAGGGGTCCTACAATGAGCAGTTCTTC.

This chain joins TRBV10-1 and TRBJ2-3, with 7 bases fitting TRBD1. The tail of the sequence fits TRBJ2-5 better, so the J call may be wrong. Germline V lookup: CDR1 WNHNN, CDR2 SYGVQD (reference sequence). The length of the CDR3 is 15 residues. In DNA form, the CDR3 reads TGCGCCGGGGACCGAGGGGGCAAGGACACAGATACCCAGTACTTC. Translation: CAGDRGGKDTDTQYF.

The rearrangement uses TRBV6-5 and TRBJ2-1; 7 positions match TRBD1. This CDR3 has 13 amino acids. Trimming took 0 bases from V and 9 from J; bases not matched to a gene: 2. Germline V gene lookup returns CDR1 MNHEY and CDR2 SVGAGI. The CDR3 DNA is TGTGCCAGCAGTTACTCGACAGGGTTTGAGCAGTTCTTC. Protein product: CASSYSTGFEQFF.